Listed here are 25 T cell receptor beta chains from one sample, sequenced in a study of brain T cells in children with intractable seizures (dated by TCRdb to the early 2020s). The receptor library was made with the immunoSEQ multiplex PCR assay. TCRdb's version of the immuneACCESS table is confined to in-frame rearrangements and falls short of the full clone set. An unresolved V gene accounts for under half of the shortfall where checked; the remainder is of unknown origin. Counted in this sample were tens of thousands of clones; about 93% of them appeared once. The top ten clonotypes cover just under 6.5% of the sample. The sample's time point label is to be understood as: resected brain tissue, or blood drawn just prior to surgery. The material was peripheral blood, obtained at surgery. The receptors were sampled from a girl between 2 and 10 years old with tuberous sclerosis and intractable seizures.

Turning to this clone: Germline is not matched at one junction end, which may reflect a read error. The J gene is TRBJ2-3, the V gene TRBV6-1; D might be TRBD1 (6 bases). The CDR3 runs 12 residues. Looked up from germline, CDR1 is MNHNS and CDR2 is SASEGT. In nucleotides, the CDR3 is TGTGCCAGCAGTGAATCATACGGAGGCAGGGGTTTT. Its protein product is CASSESYGGRGF.

The chain employs TRBV11-2 and TRBJ2-7; 11 bases line up with TRBD2. The germline gives CDR1 SGHAT, CDR2 FQNNGV. Trimming cost V 1 base and J 1 base; bases outside gene matches: 0. The CDR3 consists of 15 residues. As DNA, the CDR3 is TGTGCCAGCAGCTTAGGACTAGCGGGGTCCTACGAGCAGTACTTC. Its translation: CASSLGLAGSYEQYF.

J is TRBJ1-1 and V is TRBV9; maybe TRBD1 (5 bases). Trimming took 4 bases from V and 1 from J, leaving 20 bases between them. The length of the CDR3 is 17 residues. The germline gives CDR1 SGDLS, CDR2 YYNGEE. The CDR3 region is CASSTTMKRGTNTEAFF. DNA for the CDR3: TGTGCCAGCAGCACAACGATGAAAAGGGGCACGAACACTGAAGCTTTCTTT. Supplemented by reference TRBV9 and TRBJ1-1, the full variable domain reads DSGVTQTPKHLITATGQRVTLRCSPRSGDLSVYWYQQSLDQGLQFLIQYYNGEERAKGNILERFSAQQFPDLHSELNLSSLELGDSALYFCASSTTMKRGTNTEAFFGQGTRLTVV.

The CDR3 reads CASRLLGRTDTQYF. CDR3 nucleotide sequence: TGTGCCAGCAGATTACTAGGGAGGACAGATACGCAGTATTTT. This chain connects TRBV6-5 to TRBJ2-3, with a weak D call TRBD2 (6 bases). This CDR3 has 14 amino acids. With 6 bases removed from V and 3 bases from J, the gap between germline ends came to 13 bases. The germline V gene encodes CDR1 MNHEY and CDR2 SVGAGI.

The chain recombines TRBV5-1 with TRBJ2-5; perhaps TRBD2 as D (5 bases). The germline V and J ends were trimmed by 0 bases and 3 bases, with 9 bases remaining between them. The CDR3 spans 14 residues. Germline V gene data show CDR1 as SGHRS and CDR2 as YFSETQ. CDR3 in amino acids: CASSLGERKETQYF. The CDR3 DNA is TGCGCCAGCAGCTTGGGGGAGAGGAAAGAGACCCAGTACTTC. Complete variable domain (other parts from reference TRBV5-1 and TRBJ2-5): KAGVTQTPRYLIKTRGQQVTLSCSPISGHRSVSWYQQTPGQGLQFLFEYFSETQRNKGNFPGRFSGRQFSNSRSEMNVSTLELGDSALYLCASSLGERKETQYFGPGTRLLVL.

As DNA, the CDR3 is TGTGCCAGCAGCGACCTTATAGATAGCTCCTACAATGAGCAGTTCTTC. This sequence encodes CASSDLIDSSYNEQFF. The chain joins TRBV9 to TRBJ2-1; D unresolved. CDR1 and CDR2 from the germline V gene are SGDLS and YYNGEE. V gave up 3 bases and J gave up 0 bases, with 13 bases separating them. This CDR3 spans 16 amino acids.

CDR3 residues: CASSFEGARETQYF. CDR3 nucleotide sequence: TGTGCCAGCAGTTTCGAGGGGGCGCGAGAGACCCAGTACTTC. This chain joins TRBV28 and TRBJ2-5, with TRBD1 matching over 7 bases. CDR3 length equals 14 residues. CDR1 is MDHEN and CDR2 is SYDVKM in the germline V gene. J gave up 4 bases and V 3 bases, and 5 bases lay outside the gene matches.

The chain recombines TRBV7-2 with TRBJ1-2; 10 bases are shared with TRBD1. The V segment lost 3 bases and the J segment 3 bases; nucleotides outside the gene matches: 4. The germline V gene has CDR1 SGHTA and CDR2 FQGNSA. This CDR3 has 15 residues. The CDR3 protein is CASSFSGTGDYGYTF. CDR3 DNA: TGTGCCAGCAGCTTCTCCGGGACAGGGGACTATGGCTACACCTTC. The full variable domain, rest sourced from reference TRBV7-2 and TRBJ1-2, is GAGVSQSPSNKVTEKGKDVELRCDPISGHTALYWYRQSLGQGLEFLIYFQGNSAPDKSGLPSDRFSAERTGGSVSTLTIQRTQQEDSAVYLCASSFSGTGDYGYTFGSGTRLTVV.

This chain connects TRBV5-1 to TRBJ1-4, with TRBD1 identical over 10 bases. Germline trimming cut 4 bases from V and 7 bases from J; bases unmatched to any gene: 4. Germline-derived CDR1 and CDR2 are SGHRS and YFSETQ. The length of the CDR3 is 14 residues. CDR3: CASSATGGSEKLFF. The DNA of the CDR3 is TGCGCCAGCAGCGCGACAGGGGGCTCTGAAAAACTGTTTTTT.

The chain joins TRBV11-3 to TRBJ1-6; D uncertain. The germline V gene has CDR1 SGHNT and CDR2 YENEEA. The CDR3 length is 14 residues. V lost 2 bases and J lost 7, with 9 bases in between. In DNA, the CDR3 is TGTGCCAGCAGCTTACAAGGGTCAAATTCACCCCTCCACTTT. Protein product: CASSLQGSNSPLHF.

The V and J genes are TRBV13 and TRBJ1-4, with 8 bases matching TRBD1. Germline V gene lookup returns CDR1 PRHDT and CDR2 FYEKMQ (reference sequence). CDR3 size: 13 residues. Trimming took 5 bases from V and 11 from J; bases not matched to a gene: 7. This CDR3 is CASSGRQGKKLFF. In DNA, the CDR3 is TGTGCCAGCAGCGGACGACAGGGGAAGAAACTGTTTTTT. Full variable domain (rest looked up from reference TRBV13 and TRBJ1-4): AAGVIQSPRHLIKEKRETATLKCYPIPRHDTVYWYQQGPGQDPQFLISFYEKMQSDKGSIPDRFSAQQFSDYHSELNMSSLELGDSALYFCASSGRQGKKLFFGSGTQLSVL.

CDR3 residues: CAIGRSYEQYF. The CDR3 nucleotides are TGTGCTATAGGGCGGTCCTACGAGCAGTACTTC. The genes are TRBV10-3 and TRBJ2-7; D is unclear. The length of the CDR3 is 11 residues. Germline V gives CDR1 ENHRY, CDR2 SYGVKD.

The chain employs TRBV2 and TRBJ1-1; D unresolved. This CDR3 spans 12 amino acids. Trimming stripped 3 bases from V and 0 bases from J, with 2 bases between. Germline lookup yields CDR1 SNHLY and CDR2 FYNNEI. The CDR3 loop is CASSEMNTEAFF. CDR3 bases: TGTGCCAGCAGTGAGATGAACACTGAAGCTTTCTTT.

This chain links TRBV6-4 with TRBJ1-2; no definite D call. The V end was cut by 2 bases, the J end by 8 bases, with 9 bases between. Germline assignment: CDR1 MRHNA and CDR2 SNTAGT. The CDR3 spans 12 residues. Written as DNA, the CDR3 is TGTGCCAGCAGTGACGACCATAGGGGCTACACCTTC. This translates into CASSDDHRGYTF.

This rearrangement joins TRBV7-8 to TRBJ2-5, with TRBD2 identical over 8 bases. CDR1 is SGHVS, CDR2 FQNEAQ, per germline. Germline trimming cut 2 bases from V and 6 bases from J; bases unmatched to any gene: 17. The CDR3 extends over 18 amino acids. As DNA, the CDR3 is TGTGCCAGCAGCTTACTGGGGATGACCGGGACTAGACTTAAGACCCAGTACTTC. Translated: CASSLLGMTGTRLKTQYF.

The chain uses TRBV4-1 and TRBJ2-3, with D hard to call. The CDR3 sequence is 16 residues long. Trimming removed 1 base at V and 0 bases at J, with 11 bases between. The germline V gene has CDR1 MGHRA and CDR2 YSYEKL. The chain's CDR3 is CASSQGGLVSTDTQYF. The CDR3 bases are TGCGCCAGCAGCCAAGGGGGTTTAGTTAGCACAGATACGCAGTATTTT.

For this clone: Other DNA sequences in this specimen translate into the identical CDR3. The chain is built from TRBV27 and TRBJ1-1; D is unclear. The V and J ends lost 6 bases and 4 bases respectively, with 12 bases between them. The V gene's germline CDR1 is MNHEY and CDR2 SMNVEV (reference sequence). The CDR3 has 13 amino acids. CDR3 coding DNA: TGTGCCAGCAGCCTATCGGGTTTCACTGAAGCTTTCTTT. As protein: CASSLSGFTEAFF.

The V and J genes are TRBV24-1 and TRBJ1-5; 7 bases match TRBD1. V lost 3 bases, J lost 7 bases, and 11 bases stayed unmatched. Germline CDR1 is KGHDR and CDR2 is SFDVKD. The CDR3 runs to 16 residues. CDR3 sequence: CATSDPLDRARQPQHF. The CDR3 bases are TGTGCCACCAGTGATCCATTAGACAGGGCAAGACAGCCCCAGCATTTT.

The chain carries TRBV5-8 and TRBJ1-1, with a tentative D call TRBD1 (6 bases). CDR3 length equals 14 residues. V lost 2 bases, J lost 2 bases, and 10 bases lay in between. Germline CDR1 reads SGHTS; CDR2 reads YDEGEE. The CDR3 protein is CASSFGTPNTEAFF. CDR3 DNA sequence: TGTGCCAGCAGCTTCGGGACACCCAACACTGAAGCTTTCTTT.

The chain couples TRBV24-1 to TRBJ2-5, with a tentative D call TRBD2 (5 bases). Per germline, CDR1 KGHDR and CDR2 SFDVKD. The V and J ends lost 7 bases and 5 bases respectively, with 19 bases between them. This CDR3 has 15 residues. CDR3 protein: CATSSPGNLGETQYF. The CDR3 nucleotides read TGTGCCACCAGCTCCCCGGGGAACCTTGGGGAGACCCAGTACTTC.

The chain uses TRBV18 and TRBJ2-5, with D perhaps matching TRBD1 (5 bases). The CDR3 spans 14 residues. Trimming took 3 bases from V and 1 from J, leaving 9 bases between them. Germline assignment: CDR1 KGHSH and CDR2 LQKENI. CDR3 DNA: TGTGCCAGCTCACCTTTCACAGGCCAAGAGACCCAGTACTTC. It encodes CASSPFTGQETQYF.

This chain joins TRBV5-6 and TRBJ1-1; D may be TRBD1 (5 bases). The CDR3 extends over 13 amino acids. CDR1 and CDR2 from the germline V gene are SGHDT and YYEEEE. V was shortened by 3 bases and J by 1 base, with 7 bases between the two germline ends. The CDR3 sequence is CASSSGQNTEAFF. The CDR3 DNA is TGTGCCAGCAGCTCTGGACAGAACACTGAAGCTTTCTTT.

In this sample, this clone turned up a few times. This chain joins TRBV6-1 and TRBJ1-3; D unclear. CDR1 and CDR2 from the germline V gene are MNHNS and SASEGT. The CDR3 is 14 amino acids. With 3 bases removed from V and 0 bases from J, the gap between germline ends came to 6 bases. The CDR3 nucleotides read TGTGCCAGCAGTGACGGAGTCTCTGGAAACACCATATATTTT. Its protein is CASSDGVSGNTIYF.

The chain employs TRBV29-1 and TRBJ2-1; unclear D gene. The germline CDR1 and CDR2 sequences are SQVTM and ANQGSEA. Trimming took off 3 bases at V and 4 bases at J, with 7 bases between the two ends. The CDR3 has 12 residues. For the CDR3, the DNA is TGCAGCGTTGAGGTCAGATACAATGAGCAGTTCTTC. Its translation: CSVEVRYNEQFF.

The chain joins TRBV24-1 to TRBJ2-5; D is possibly TRBD1 (8 bases). The CDR3 sequence is 16 residues long. The germline V and J ends were trimmed by 3 bases and 4 bases, with 17 bases remaining between them. Germline loops: CDR1 KGHDR, CDR2 SFDVKD. The CDR3 loop reads CATSDPKDREGETQYF. The CDR3 DNA reads as TGTGCCACCAGTGATCCGAAGGACAGGGAGGGAGAGACCCAGTACTTC.